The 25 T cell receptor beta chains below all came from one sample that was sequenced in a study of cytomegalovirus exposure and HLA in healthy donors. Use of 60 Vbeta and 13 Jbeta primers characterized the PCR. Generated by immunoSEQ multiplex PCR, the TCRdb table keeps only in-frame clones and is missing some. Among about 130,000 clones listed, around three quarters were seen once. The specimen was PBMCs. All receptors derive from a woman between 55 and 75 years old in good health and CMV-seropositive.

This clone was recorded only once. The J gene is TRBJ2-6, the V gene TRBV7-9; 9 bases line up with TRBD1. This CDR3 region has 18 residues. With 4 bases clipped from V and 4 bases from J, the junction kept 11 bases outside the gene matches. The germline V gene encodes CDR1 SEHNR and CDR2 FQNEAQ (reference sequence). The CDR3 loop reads CASSSRDRERSGANVLTF. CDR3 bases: TGTGCCAGCAGCTCCCGGGACAGGGAAAGATCCGGGGCCAACGTCCTGACTTTC.

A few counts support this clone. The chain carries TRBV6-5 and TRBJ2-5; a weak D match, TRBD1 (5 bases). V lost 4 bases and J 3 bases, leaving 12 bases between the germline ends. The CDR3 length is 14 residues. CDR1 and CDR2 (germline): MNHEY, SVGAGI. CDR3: CASSLGRVKETQYF. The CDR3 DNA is TGTGCCAGCAGTTTGGGCAGGGTAAAAGAGACCCAGTACTTC.

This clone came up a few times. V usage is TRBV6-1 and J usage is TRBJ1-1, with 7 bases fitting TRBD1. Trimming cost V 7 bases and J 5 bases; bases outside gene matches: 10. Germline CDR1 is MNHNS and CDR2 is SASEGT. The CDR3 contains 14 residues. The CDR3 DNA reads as TGTGCCAGCACTGACGGGAGGGGGCGGACTGAAGCTTTCTTT. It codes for CASTDGRGRTEAFF.

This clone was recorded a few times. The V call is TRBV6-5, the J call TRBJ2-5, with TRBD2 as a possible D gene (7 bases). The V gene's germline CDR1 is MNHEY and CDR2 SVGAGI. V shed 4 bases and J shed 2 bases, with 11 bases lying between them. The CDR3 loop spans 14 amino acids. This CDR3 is CASSWGGRQETQYF. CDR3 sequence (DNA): TGTGCCAGCAGTTGGGGGGGGCGGCAAGAGACCCAGTACTTC.

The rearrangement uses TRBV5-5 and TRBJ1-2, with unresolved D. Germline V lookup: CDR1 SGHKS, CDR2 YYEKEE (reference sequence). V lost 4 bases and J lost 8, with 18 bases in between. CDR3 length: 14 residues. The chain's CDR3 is CASSMDFPEGGYTF. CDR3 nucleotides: TGTGCCAGCAGCATGGACTTTCCCGAGGGCGGCTACACCTTC.

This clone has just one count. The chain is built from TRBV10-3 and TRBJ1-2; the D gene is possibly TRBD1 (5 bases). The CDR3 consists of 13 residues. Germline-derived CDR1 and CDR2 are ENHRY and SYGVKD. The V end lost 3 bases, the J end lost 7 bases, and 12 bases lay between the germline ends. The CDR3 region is CAISESGEGGYTF. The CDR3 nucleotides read TGTGCCATCAGTGAATCGGGGGAGGGTGGCTACACCTTC.

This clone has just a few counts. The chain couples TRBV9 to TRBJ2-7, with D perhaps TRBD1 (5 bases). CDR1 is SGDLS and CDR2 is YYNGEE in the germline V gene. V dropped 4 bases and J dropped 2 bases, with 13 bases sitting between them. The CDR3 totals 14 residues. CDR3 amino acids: CASSKGVQTYEQYF. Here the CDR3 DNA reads TGTGCCAGCAGCAAAGGGGTCCAAACCTACGAGCAGTACTTC.

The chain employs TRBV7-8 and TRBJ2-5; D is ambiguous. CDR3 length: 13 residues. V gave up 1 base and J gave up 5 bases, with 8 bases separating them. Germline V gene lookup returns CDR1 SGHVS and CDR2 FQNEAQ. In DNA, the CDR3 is TGTGCCAGCAGCTTAGGGAGCCAGGAGACCCAGTACTTC. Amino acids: CASSLGSQETQYF.

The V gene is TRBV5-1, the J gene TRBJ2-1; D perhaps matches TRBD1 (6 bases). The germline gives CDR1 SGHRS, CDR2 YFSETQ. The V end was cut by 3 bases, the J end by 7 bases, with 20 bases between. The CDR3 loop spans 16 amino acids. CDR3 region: CASSSTGQIRWNEQFF. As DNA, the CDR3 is TGCGCCAGCAGCTCGACAGGACAGATAAGGTGGAATGAGCAGTTCTTC.

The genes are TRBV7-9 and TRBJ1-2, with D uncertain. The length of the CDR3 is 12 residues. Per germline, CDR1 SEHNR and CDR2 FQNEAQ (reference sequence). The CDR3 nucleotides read TGTGTCGGCGGGGATTCTAACTATGGCTACACCTTC. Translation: CVGGDSNYGYTF.

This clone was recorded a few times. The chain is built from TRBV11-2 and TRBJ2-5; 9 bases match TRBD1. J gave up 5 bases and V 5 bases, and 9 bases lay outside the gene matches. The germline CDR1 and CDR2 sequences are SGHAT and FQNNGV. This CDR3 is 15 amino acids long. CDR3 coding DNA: TGTGCCAGCAGCAAACCGGGACAGGGTTTCGAGACCCAGTACTTC. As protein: CASSKPGQGFETQYF.

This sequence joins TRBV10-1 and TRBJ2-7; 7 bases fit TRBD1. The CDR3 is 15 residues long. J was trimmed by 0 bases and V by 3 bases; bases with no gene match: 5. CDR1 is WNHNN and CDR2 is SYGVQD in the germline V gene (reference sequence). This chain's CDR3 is CASSEAGTVSYEQYF. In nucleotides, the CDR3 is TGCGCCAGCAGTGAAGCCGGGACAGTCTCCTACGAGCAGTACTTC.

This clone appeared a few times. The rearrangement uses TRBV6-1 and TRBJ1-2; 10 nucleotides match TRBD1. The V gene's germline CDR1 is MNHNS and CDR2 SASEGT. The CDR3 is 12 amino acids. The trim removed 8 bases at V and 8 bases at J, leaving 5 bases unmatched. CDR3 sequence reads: CASRQGAGGYTF. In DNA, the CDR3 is TGTGCCAGCCGACAGGGGGCCGGGGGCTACACCTTC.

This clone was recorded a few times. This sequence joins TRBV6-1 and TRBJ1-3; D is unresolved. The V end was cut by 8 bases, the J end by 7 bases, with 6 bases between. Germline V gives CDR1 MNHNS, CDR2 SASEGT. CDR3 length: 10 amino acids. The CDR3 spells CASSRNTIYF. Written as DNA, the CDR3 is TGTGCCAGCTCTCGGAACACCATATATTTT.

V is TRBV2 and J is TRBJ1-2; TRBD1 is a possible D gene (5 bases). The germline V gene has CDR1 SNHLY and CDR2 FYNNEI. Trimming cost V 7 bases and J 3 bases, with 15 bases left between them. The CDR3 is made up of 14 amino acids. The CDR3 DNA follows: TGTGCCAGCAAGACGGGCGGGGGGGACTATGGCTACACCTTC. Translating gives CASKTGGGDYGYTF.

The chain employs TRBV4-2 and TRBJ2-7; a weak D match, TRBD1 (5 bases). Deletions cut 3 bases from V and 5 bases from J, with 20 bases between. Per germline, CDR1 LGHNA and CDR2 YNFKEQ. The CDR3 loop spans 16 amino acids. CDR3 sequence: CASSHPSRQGLNEQYF. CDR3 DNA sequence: TGTGCCAGCAGCCACCCCTCCCGGCAGGGTCTGAACGAGCAGTACTTC.

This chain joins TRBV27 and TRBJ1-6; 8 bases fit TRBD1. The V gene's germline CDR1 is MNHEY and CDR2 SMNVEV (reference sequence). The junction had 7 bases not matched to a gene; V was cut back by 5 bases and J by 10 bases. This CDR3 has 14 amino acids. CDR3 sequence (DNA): TGTGCCAGCAGTCTCGACAGGGGCAACTCACCCCTCCACTTT. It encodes CASSLDRGNSPLHF.

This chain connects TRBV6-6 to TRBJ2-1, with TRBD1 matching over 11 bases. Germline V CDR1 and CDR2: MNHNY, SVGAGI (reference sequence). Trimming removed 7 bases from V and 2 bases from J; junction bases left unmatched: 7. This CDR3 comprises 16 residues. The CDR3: CASTWGQGGTYNEQFF. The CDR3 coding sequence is TGTGCCAGCACCTGGGGACAGGGGGGAACCTACAATGAGCAGTTCTTC.

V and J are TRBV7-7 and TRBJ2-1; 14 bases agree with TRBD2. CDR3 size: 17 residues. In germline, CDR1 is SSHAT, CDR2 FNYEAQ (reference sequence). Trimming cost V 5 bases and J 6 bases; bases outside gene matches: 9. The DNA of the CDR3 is TGTGCCAGCAGCCCAGGACTAGCGGGGGGCCCTGGCAATGAGCAGTTCTTC. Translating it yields CASSPGLAGGPGNEQFF. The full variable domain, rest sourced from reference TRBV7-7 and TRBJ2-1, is GAGVSQSPRYKVTKRGQDVTLRCDPISSHATLYWYQQALGQGPEFLTYFNYEAQPDKSGLPSDRFSAERPEGSISTLTIQRTEQRDSAMYRCASSPGLAGGPGNEQFFGPGTRLTVL.

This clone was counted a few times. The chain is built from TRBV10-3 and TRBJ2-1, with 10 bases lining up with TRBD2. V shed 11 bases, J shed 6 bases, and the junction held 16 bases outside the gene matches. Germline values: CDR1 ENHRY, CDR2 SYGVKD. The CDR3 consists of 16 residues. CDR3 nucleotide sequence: TGTGCCTGCGGGCTAGCGGGGGCTACAGCAACCAATGAGCAGTTCTTC. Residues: CACGLAGATATNEQFF.

The CDR3 sequence is CASSSRDSTYEQYF. The CDR3 bases are TGTGCCAGCAGCTCCCGGGACAGCACCTACGAGCAGTACTTC. The V gene is TRBV7-8, the J gene TRBJ2-7; 7 nucleotides line up with TRBD1. CDR1 is SGHVS and CDR2 is FQNEAQ in the germline V gene. J lost 2 bases, V lost 4 bases, and 5 bases had no gene match. The CDR3 is 14 amino acids. Drawing the rest from reference TRBV7-8 and TRBJ2-7, the complete variable domain is GAGVSQSPRYKVAKRGQDVALRCDPISGHVSLFWYQQALGQGPEFLTYFQNEAQLDKSGLPSDRFFAERPEGSVSTLKIQRTQQEDSAVYLCASSSRDSTYEQYFGPGTRLTVT.

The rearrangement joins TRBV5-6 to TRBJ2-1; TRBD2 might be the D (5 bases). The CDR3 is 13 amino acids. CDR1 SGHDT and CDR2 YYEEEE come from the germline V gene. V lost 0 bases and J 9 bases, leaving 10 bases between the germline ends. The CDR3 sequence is CASSLGSVPEQFF. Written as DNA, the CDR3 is TGTGCCAGCAGCTTGGGTAGCGTCCCTGAGCAGTTCTTC.

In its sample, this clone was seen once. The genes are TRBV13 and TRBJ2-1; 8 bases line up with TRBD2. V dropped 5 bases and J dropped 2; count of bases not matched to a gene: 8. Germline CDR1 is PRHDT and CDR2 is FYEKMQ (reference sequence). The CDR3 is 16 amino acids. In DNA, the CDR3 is TGTGCCAGCAGCGTGTTTCGCGGGGGGACCTACAATGAGCAGTTCTTC. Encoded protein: CASSVFRGGTYNEQFF. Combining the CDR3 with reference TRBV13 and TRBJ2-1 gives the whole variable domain AAGVIQSPRHLIKEKRETATLKCYPIPRHDTVYWYQQGPGQDPQFLISFYEKMQSDKGSIPDRFSAQQFSDYHSELNMSSLELGDSALYFCASSVFRGGTYNEQFFGPGTRLTVL.

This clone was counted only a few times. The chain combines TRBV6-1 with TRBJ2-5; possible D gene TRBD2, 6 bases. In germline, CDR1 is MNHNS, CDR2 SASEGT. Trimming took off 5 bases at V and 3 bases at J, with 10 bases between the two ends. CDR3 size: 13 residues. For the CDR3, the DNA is TGTGCCAGCAGTAGACTAGACAAAGAGACCCAGTACTTC. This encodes CASSRLDKETQYF.

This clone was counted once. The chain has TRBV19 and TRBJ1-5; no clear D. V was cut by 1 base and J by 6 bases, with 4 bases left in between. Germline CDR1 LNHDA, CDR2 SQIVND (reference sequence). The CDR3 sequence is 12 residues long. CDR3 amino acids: CASSIGGQPQHF. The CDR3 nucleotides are TGTGCCAGTAGTATAGGAGGTCAGCCCCAGCATTTT.